Each of the 11 T cell receptor beta chains below was sequenced from the same sample in a study of T cell responses to AZD1222 COVID-19 vaccine. The repertoire was sequenced with immunoSEQ multiplex PCR; TCRdb's copy has only in-frame clones and lacks some. The table lists 160,000 or so clones, about nine tenths of them singletons, with 1.5% to 2% in the top ten. Specimen: peripheral blood, collected on day 0 of AZD1222 vaccination. The source of these receptors is an adult in good health.

The J gene is TRBJ2-2, the V gene TRBV2; 7 bases line up with TRBD2. CDR3 length equals 13 residues. CDR1 is SNHLY and CDR2 is FYNNEI in the germline V gene. The trim removed 7 bases at V and 4 bases at J, leaving 3 bases unmatched. The CDR3 DNA follows: TGTGCCAGCACGCCTAGCGGCACCGGGGAGCTGTTTTTT. Residues: CASTPSGTGELFF.

There are a few counts of this clone. The chain carries TRBV7-8 and TRBJ1-5; 7 bases map to TRBD1. Germline CDR1 reads SGHVS; CDR2 reads FQNEAQ. The CDR3 runs to 13 residues. Trimming removed 4 bases from V and 7 bases from J; junction bases left unmatched: 4. CDR3 in amino acids: CASSYRGEQPQHF. CDR3 DNA sequence: TGTGCCAGCAGCTACAGGGGTGAACAGCCCCAGCATTTT.

This clone was seen a single time. The DNA for the CDR3 is TGCGCCAGCAGCTTGGATGTTCCGGGGGCGACGTTCTTT. Translated: CASSLDVPGATFF. The V gene is TRBV5-1, the J gene TRBJ1-1; TRBD1 might be the D (6 bases). CDR1 is SGHRS and CDR2 is YFSETQ in the germline V gene. The CDR3 is made up of 13 amino acids. Trimming pared 0 bases from V and 14 bases from J, leaving 17 bases between.

This chain connects TRBV9 to TRBJ2-7; D could derive from TRBD1 or TRBD2 (5 bases each). This CDR3 region has 15 residues. Germline CDR1 is SGDLS and CDR2 is YYNGEE. V lost 4 bases and J 2 bases, leaving 16 bases between the germline ends. The CDR3 DNA reads TGTGCCAGCAGCCCCTCTCCCGGGACCCCCTACGAGCAGTACTTC. Translating it yields CASSPSPGTPYEQYF.

As to this clone: The identical CDR3 is also encoded by other nucleotide sequences in the sample. The gene calls are TRBV29-1 and TRBJ1-1; D remains ambiguous. CDR3 length: 13 amino acids. Germline V gene sequence: CDR1 SQVTM, CDR2 ANQGSEA. Trimming removed 2 bases at V and 1 base at J, with 8 bases between. CDR3 sequence: CSVERGSNTEAFF. DNA of the CDR3: TGCAGCGTTGAACGCGGGTCGAACACTGAAGCTTTCTTT.

This chain uses TRBV6-5 with TRBJ2-1; TRBD2 agrees at 9 bases. V dropped 2 bases and J dropped 5; count of bases not matched to a gene: 7. This CDR3 has 16 residues. The germline gives CDR1 MNHEY, CDR2 SVGAGI. In nucleotides, the CDR3 is TGTGCCAGCAGTTACCGCCCAGCGGGAGGAAACAATGAGCAGTTCTTC. Protein product: CASSYRPAGGNNEQFF.

This clone was recorded once. V is TRBV6-2 or TRBV6-3 and J is TRBJ1-2, with a weak D call TRBD1 (5 bases). Germline CDR1 MNHEY, CDR2 SVGEGT. V was pared by 0 bases and J by 2 bases, with 10 bases between. The CDR3 extends over 15 amino acids. The CDR3 sequence: CASSYSAGRNYGYTF. The CDR3 nucleotides are TGTGCCAGCAGTTACTCGGCGGGGCGGAACTATGGCTACACCTTC.

This sequence joins TRBV4-2 and TRBJ2-1; D possibly matches TRBD1 or TRBD2 (5 bases each). The V and J ends lost 0 bases and 12 bases respectively, with 9 bases between them. This CDR3 is built from 12 residues. Germline CDR1 LGHNA, CDR2 YNFKEQ. In nucleotides, the CDR3 is TGTGCCAGCAGCCAAGAGGGGGTTGTGCAGTTCTTC. Its protein product is CASSQEGVVQFF.

J is TRBJ1-5 and V is TRBV28; D is undetermined. Trimming pared 1 base from V and 0 bases from J, leaving 10 bases between. Per germline, CDR1 MDHEN and CDR2 SYDVKM. This CDR3 is 16 amino acids long. The CDR3 loop reads CASSLSQEASNQPQHF. Here the CDR3 DNA reads TGTGCCAGCAGTTTATCCCAGGAGGCTAGCAATCAGCCCCAGCATTTT.

The rearrangement joins TRBV27 to TRBJ2-1; 10 nucleotides align to TRBD2. The CDR3 totals 17 residues. Germline V gene data show CDR1 as MNHEY and CDR2 as SMNVEV (reference sequence). Losses at the gene ends were 4 bases for V and 2 bases for J; bases not matched to a gene: 8. The CDR3 DNA reads TGTGCCAGCAGTTCCCCCGGAGCGGGAGGGCCCTACAATGAGCAGTTCTTC. As protein: CASSSPGAGGPYNEQFF.

A single count supports this clone. J is TRBJ1-1 and V is TRBV15; 10 bases agree with TRBD1. Unmatched junction bases numbered 6, after V lost 5 bases and J lost 0 bases. The CDR3 runs 16 residues. Germline V gene data show CDR1 as LNHNV and CDR2 as YYDKDF (reference sequence). DNA of the CDR3: TGTGCCACCAGCGTACGGGACAGGGGTATGAACACTGAAGCTTTCTTT. It is translated as CATSVRDRGMNTEAFF.